Following are 23 T cell receptor beta chains from one sample sequenced in a study of shared clonotypes between healthy human individuals. TCRdb keeps only in-frame clones here, not all; method: immunoSEQ multiplex PCR. This sample has some 1 million clones, with around four fifths found just once. Sequenced material: memory CD4+ T cells sorted from blood. This sample's subset: CD45RA-negative fraction. The origin of the receptors is a man between 18 and 35 years old in good health.

This sequence joins TRBV6-5 and TRBJ2-7, with 11 bases lining up with TRBD1. The CDR3 has 14 amino acids. J was trimmed by 7 bases and V by 6 bases; bases with no gene match: 8. Germline CDR1 and CDR2: MNHEY and SVGAGI. CDR3 region: CASRYGQGASEQYF. DNA of the CDR3: TGTGCCAGCAGATACGGACAGGGGGCGAGTGAGCAGTACTTC.

The chain joins TRBV5-1 to TRBJ2-1, with D perhaps TRBD1 (5 bases). This CDR3 comprises 16 residues. V gave up 4 bases and J gave up 1 base, with 15 bases separating them. Germline V gene lookup returns CDR1 SGHRS and CDR2 YFSETQ. This CDR3 reads CASSPSSTVSYNEQFF. The CDR3 coding sequence is TGCGCCAGCAGCCCTTCCTCGACAGTATCCTACAATGAGCAGTTCTTC.

The chain links TRBV19 to TRBJ2-5, with 10 nucleotides matching TRBD2. Germline V gene data show CDR1 as LNHDA and CDR2 as SQIVND (reference sequence). The CDR3 consists of 16 residues. V lost 6 bases, J lost 5 bases, and 12 bases stayed unmatched. Here the CDR3 DNA reads TGTGCCAGTAGCCGGCTAGCGGGAGTCTCGGGGGAGACCCAGTACTTC. Amino acid sequence: CASSRLAGVSGETQYF.

The table lists this clone with a few counts. The sample contains more than one DNA sequence encoding this CDR3. This CDR3 reads CASSLEAGNSPLHF. In DNA form, the CDR3 reads TGCGCCAGCAGCTTGGAGGCGGGTAATTCACCCCTCCACTTT. The gene calls are TRBV5-1 and TRBJ1-6; no definite D call. From germline, CDR1 is SGHRS and CDR2 YFSETQ. This CDR3 comprises 14 residues. Trimming shortened V by 0 bases and J by 6 bases, and 7 bases separated the two germline ends. Based on the CDR3 plus reference TRBV5-1 and TRBJ1-6, the full variable domain is KAGVTQTPRYLIKTRGQQVTLSCSPISGHRSVSWYQQTPGQGLQFLFEYFSETQRNKGNFPGRFSGRQFSNSRSEMNVSTLELGDSALYLCASSLEAGNSPLHFGNGTRLTVT.

This clone was seen at least ten times. This chain links TRBV11-2 with TRBJ2-1; tentative D call: TRBD2 (6 bases). The CDR3 spans 16 residues. Germline CDR1 SGHAT, CDR2 FQNNGV. The V and J ends lost 5 bases and 2 bases respectively, with 16 bases between them. CDR3 coding DNA: TGTGCCAGCAGCCCGTGGGGTAGCGGTCCCTACAATGAGCAGTTCTTC. It specifies CASSPWGSGPYNEQFF.

The CDR3 DNA reads TGTGCCAGCAGCCCCGGGGCGGAGGGGCCAAATGAGCAGTTCTTC. It encodes CASSPGAEGPNEQFF. This chain uses TRBV5-4 with TRBJ2-1; possibly TRBD2 for D (6 bases). The CDR3 is 15 amino acids. V was shortened by 4 bases and J by 7 bases, with 18 bases between the two germline ends. The germline CDR1 and CDR2 sequences are SGHNT and YYREEE (reference sequence).

The chain has TRBV11-3 and TRBJ2-6; D not resolved. The germline V gene encodes CDR1 SGHNT and CDR2 YENEEA. CDR3 length equals 16 residues. V was trimmed by 2 bases and J by 1 base, leaving 9 bases between them. CDR3 DNA sequence: TGTGCCAGCAGCTTAATGATCAGTTCTGGGGCCAACGTCCTGACTTTC. Protein product: CASSLMISSGANVLTF.

The chain links TRBV5-4 to TRBJ2-3; TRBD1 aligns across 8 bases. CDR1 is SGHNT, CDR2 YYREEE, per germline (reference sequence). CDR3 length: 16 residues. V lost 5 bases and J lost 7; bases outside the gene matches: 15. The CDR3 DNA reads as TGTGCCAGCAGTAGCAATTCTCAGGGGGCGCGAAATACGCAGTATTTT. Its translation is CASSSNSQGARNTQYF.

DNA of the CDR3: TGTGCCAGCAGCGAGCGGGGGGTGCCCTACAATGAGCAGTTCTTC. This sequence encodes CASSERGVPYNEQFF. V usage is TRBV6-1 and J usage is TRBJ2-1; 9 positions match TRBD2. The CDR3 runs to 15 residues. Germline V lookup: CDR1 MNHNS, CDR2 SASEGT. V shed 6 bases and J 2 bases; nucleotides not matched to a gene: 5.

V usage is TRBV9 and J usage is TRBJ2-7; D tentatively fits TRBD1 or TRBD2 (5 bases each). This CDR3 region has 13 residues. V was cut by 7 bases and J by 5 bases, with 16 bases left in between. Germline-derived CDR1 and CDR2 are SGDLS and YYNGEE. The CDR3 DNA reads as TGTGCCAGCGGGACCGAGGTCGGCCACGAGCAGTACTTC. As protein: CASGTEVGHEQYF.

The rearrangement links TRBV25-1 to TRBJ2-1, with D perhaps TRBD2 (5 bases). Germline assignment: CDR1 MGHDK and CDR2 SYGVNS. V was trimmed by 4 bases and J by 2 bases, leaving 9 bases between them. The CDR3 is 14 residues long. The CDR3 DNA is TGTGCCAGCAGTGGGCTAGCCACCTACAATGAGCAGTTCTTC. It yields the protein CASSGLATYNEQFF. The full variable domain, completed using reference TRBV25-1 and TRBJ2-1, is EADIYQTPRYLVIGTGKKITLECSQTMGHDKMYWYQQDPGMELHLIHYSYGVNSTEKGDLSSESTVSRIRTEHFPLTLESARPSHTSQYLCASSGLATYNEQFFGPGTRLTVL.

Comment on this clone: The junction differs from germline at one of its ends, possibly a read error. This sequence joins TRBV5-1 and TRBJ2-7, with D possibly TRBD1 on 7 matching bases. This CDR3 region has 14 residues. From germline, CDR1 is SGHRS and CDR2 YFSETQ. CDR3 sequence reads: CASSLDGGGFYQWF. The DNA for the CDR3 is TGCGCCAGCAGCTTGGATGGAGGGGGCTTCTATCAATGGTTC.

V is TRBV30 and J is TRBJ2-7; 10 bases map to TRBD1. The better agreement between TRBJ2-1 and the DNA end casts doubt on the J call. From germline, CDR1 is GTSNPN and CDR2 SVGIG (reference sequence). CDR3 length equals 15 residues. The CDR3 sequence: CAWIGGQGNYNEQFF. The CDR3 DNA is TGTGCCTGGATTGGGGGACAGGGGAACTACAATGAGCAGTTCTTC.

The chain is built from TRBV6-1 and TRBJ1-4; D is possibly TRBD1 (5 bases). Germline CDR1 reads MNHNS; CDR2 reads SASEGT. Between the trimmed V and J ends, which lost 5 bases and 8 bases, there was a span of 18 bases. The CDR3 length is 15 residues. The CDR3 DNA reads as TGTGCCAGCAGTCCAGTAATGGGGAAGGGGGAAAAACTGTTTTTT. Its protein product is CASSPVMGKGEKLFF.

This clone was seen just once. The chain is built from TRBV19 and TRBJ2-6; D remains ambiguous. The V end lost 8 bases, the J end lost 0 bases, and 11 bases lay between the germline ends. CDR1 LNHDA and CDR2 SQIVND come from the germline V gene (reference sequence). The CDR3 consists of 15 residues. The chain's CDR3 is CASEDGSSGANVLTF. For the CDR3, the DNA is TGTGCCAGTGAAGACGGCAGCTCTGGGGCCAACGTCCTGACTTTC.

There are a few counts of this clone. The chain joins TRBV2 to TRBJ2-2; 9 bases agree with TRBD2. The CDR3 runs to 15 residues. CDR1 and CDR2 (germline): SNHLY, FYNNEI. V lost 6 bases to trimming and J lost 5 bases; unmatched junction nucleotides: 7. DNA for the CDR3: TGTGCCAGCAGGATTAGCGGGAGTAAGACCGGGGAGCTGTTTTTT. It codes for CASRISGSKTGELFF.

V and J are TRBV10-2 and TRBJ2-7; 8 nucleotides line up with TRBD2. CDR3 length: 15 amino acids. V was pared by 6 bases and J by 2 bases, with 9 bases of the junction left unmatched. Germline V gene lookup returns CDR1 WSHSY and CDR2 SAAADI. The CDR3 sequence: CASRTGGLGPYEQYF. The CDR3 DNA sequence: TGCGCCAGCAGGACTGGGGGACTAGGACCCTACGAGCAGTACTTC.

This chain uses TRBV6-1 with TRBJ1-2; maybe TRBD1 (5 bases). The V gene's germline CDR1 is MNHNS and CDR2 SASEGT. The CDR3 length is 15 residues. Trimming took 0 bases from V and 3 from J, leaving 11 bases between them. The CDR3 here is CASSEARVTDYGYTF. The CDR3 DNA is TGTGCCAGCAGTGAAGCGCGAGTGACAGACTATGGCTACACCTTC.

V is TRBV5-1 and J is TRBJ2-3; 13 bases are shared with TRBD2. Germline loops: CDR1 SGHRS, CDR2 YFSETQ. This CDR3 is built from 16 residues. Trimming at V came to 5 bases and at J to 1 base, leaving 4 bases not matched to a gene. The CDR3 spells CASRYGTSGGTDTQYF. CDR3 nucleotide sequence: TGCGCCAGCAGGTACGGGACTAGCGGGGGCACAGATACGCAGTATTTT.

The V gene is TRBV6-1, the J gene TRBJ2-1, with 11 bases matching TRBD2. Per the germline V gene, CDR1 is MNHNS and CDR2 is SASEGT. The CDR3 spans 14 residues. V shed 6 bases and J 13 bases; nucleotides not matched to a gene: 11. CDR3 in DNA: TGTGCCAGCAGCGCTACTAGCGGGAGTAGGGAACAGTTCTTC. Protein: CASSATSGSREQFF.

Only a few counts were recorded for this clone. This chain connects TRBV25-1 to TRBJ1-3, with 7 nucleotides matching TRBD1. The length of the CDR3 is 14 residues. V trimming: 7 bases; J trimming: 4 bases; junction bases outside the gene matches: 7. Germline CDR1 is MGHDK and CDR2 is SYGVNS. The DNA for the CDR3 is TGTGCCAGCACTCAAGGGGGACAGGGAAACACCATATATTTT. This gives the protein CASTQGGQGNTIYF. The full variable domain, rest sourced from reference TRBV25-1 and TRBJ1-3, is EADIYQTPRYLVIGTGKKITLECSQTMGHDKMYWYQQDPGMELHLIHYSYGVNSTEKGDLSSESTVSRIRTEHFPLTLESARPSHTSQYLCASTQGGQGNTIYFGEGSWLTVV.

V is TRBV11-3 and J is TRBJ2-5, with a weak D call TRBD1 (6 bases). The CDR3 has 12 amino acids. Trimming removed 2 bases from V and 5 bases from J, with 6 bases in between. CDR1 is SGHNT, CDR2 YENEEA, per germline. The CDR3: CASSLQGETQYF. For the CDR3, the DNA is TGTGCCAGCAGCTTACAGGGGGAGACCCAGTACTTC.

The J gene is TRBJ2-2, the V gene TRBV30; a weak D match, TRBD1 (5 bases). The V and J ends lost 4 bases and 2 bases respectively, with 11 bases between them. The germline gives CDR1 GTSNPN, CDR2 SVGIG (reference sequence). CDR3 length equals 14 residues. The CDR3 DNA reads as TGTGCCTGGAAAACCCAGGGAAACACCGGGGAGCTGTTTTTT. This codes for CAWKTQGNTGELFF.